Listed below are T cell receptor beta chains from one sample, sequenced in a study of identifying expanded T cells in peripheral blood. Profiling relied on immunoSEQ multiplex PCR, and the TCRdb table lists in-frame clones only, not all of them. The sample yields under 130,000 clones, around 89% seen once. The material sequenced was blood. The receptor source for this set is a person aged 18 to 70 in good health. Each CDR3 is given with its conserved first and last residue. Fields, in order: V gene, J gene, CDR3 protein.

v_call: TRBV28
j_call: TRBJ1-6
cdr3_aa: CASSRMGVRANSPLHF

v_call: TRBV27
j_call: TRBJ1-2
cdr3_aa: CASSLFGGVGYTF

v_call: TRBV28
j_call: TRBJ1-1
cdr3_aa: CASRGGTEAFF

v_call: TRBV11-2
j_call: TRBJ1-6
cdr3_aa: CASSFRLANSPLHF

v_call: TRBV13
j_call: TRBJ2-2
cdr3_aa: CASSSLGNGELFF

v_call: TRBV7-2
j_call: TRBJ1-6
cdr3_aa: CASSLKGTYNSPLHF

v_call: TRBV5-1
j_call: TRBJ1-2
cdr3_aa: CASRLEGGNYGYTF

v_call: TRBV5-5
j_call: TRBJ1-1
cdr3_aa: CASSFSPGLEAFF

v_call: TRBV2
j_call: TRBJ1-2
cdr3_aa: CASSEGVGYTF

v_call: TRBV5-4
j_call: TRBJ1-2
cdr3_aa: CASSFAQGAGYGYTF

v_call: TRBV28
j_call: TRBJ1-5
cdr3_aa: CASYRGNQPQHF

v_call: TRBV19
j_call: TRBJ1-1
cdr3_aa: CASSIEVEGPDMNTEAFF